Described below is a single TCR beta chain sequence and its context. Its antigen is not known. The V gene lost 5 bases and the J gene lost 8 bases, with 13 bases spanning the gap. Germline V lookup: CDR1 LNHNV, CDR2 YYDKDF (reference sequence). The CDR3 covers 13 residues. The source of the sample is a study of T cells in localized non-small cell lung cancer. Study results and limitations: Heterogeneity within the tumor remains possible, as just one region underwent sequencing. Turning up in adjacent lung were a median roughly 60 of the top 100 tumor clones. Uninvolved adjacent lung had the highest recorded T cell clonality, with tumor below it.

TCRdb keeps only in-frame clones here, not all; method: immunoSEQ multiplex PCR. The repertoire holds just over 70,000 clones, with less than 90% as singletons. Sequencing was performed on peripheral blood, taken before any cancer treatment. The sequence was obtained from a male donor at least 60 years old with stage III squamous cell lung carcinoma. The chain recombines TRBV15 with TRBJ2-1; the D gene is possibly TRBD2 (7 bases). The CDR3 nucleotides read TGTGCCACCAGCGGGGGGGCCATGTATGAGCAGTTCTTC. Amino acids: CATSGGAMYEQFF.